This T cell receptor (beta chain) is drawn from a study of blood T cell repertoires in COVID-19. At the level of the study: Sources were T cells, B-cell-depleted T cells, or PBMCs; the material itself was cDNA or gDNA.

Measured with immunoSEQ multiplex PCR; TCRdb has only the in-frame clones, and not every one. The table has about 70,000 clones, around four fifths seen once; the top ten hold 8.5% to 10%. The CDR3 consists of 15 residues. Germline V gene data show CDR1 as MNHEY and CDR2 as SMNVEV (reference sequence). After removal of 5 bases from V and 5 bases from J, the junction contained 9 bases not matched to a gene. This chain joins TRBV27 and TRBJ1-1; 9 nucleotides align to TRBD1. Sequenced sample: peripheral blood. The source of this sequence is a human donor in a cohort sampled during active COVID-19. The CDR3 DNA sequence: TGTGCCAGCAGTCCTTCGGACAGGGGAAATACTGAAGCTTTCTTT. The encoded protein is CASSPSDRGNTEAFF.